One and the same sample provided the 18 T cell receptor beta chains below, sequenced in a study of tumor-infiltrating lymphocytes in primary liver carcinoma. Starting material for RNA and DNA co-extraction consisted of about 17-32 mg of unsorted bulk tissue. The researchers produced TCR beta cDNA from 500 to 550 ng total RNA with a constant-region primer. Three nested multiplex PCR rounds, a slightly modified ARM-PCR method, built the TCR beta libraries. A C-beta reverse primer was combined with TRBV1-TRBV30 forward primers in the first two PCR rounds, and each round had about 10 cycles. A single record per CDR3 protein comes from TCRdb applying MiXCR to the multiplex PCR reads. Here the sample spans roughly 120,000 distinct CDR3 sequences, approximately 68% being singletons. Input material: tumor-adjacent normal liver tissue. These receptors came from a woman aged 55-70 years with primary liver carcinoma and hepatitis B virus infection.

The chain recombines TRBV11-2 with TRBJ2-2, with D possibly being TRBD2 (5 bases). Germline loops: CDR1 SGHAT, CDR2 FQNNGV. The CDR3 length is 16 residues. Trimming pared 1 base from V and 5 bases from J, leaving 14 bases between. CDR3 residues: CASSLGTGSATGELFF. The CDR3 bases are TGTGCCAGCAGCTTAGGTACGGGTAGCGCAACCGGGGAGCTGTTTTTT. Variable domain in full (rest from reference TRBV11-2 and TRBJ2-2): EAGVAQSPRYKIIEKRQSVAFWCNPISGHATLYWYQQILGQGPKLLIQFQNNGVVDDSQLPKDRFSAERLKGVDSTLKIQPAKLEDSAVYLCASSLGTGSATGELFFGEGSRLTVL.

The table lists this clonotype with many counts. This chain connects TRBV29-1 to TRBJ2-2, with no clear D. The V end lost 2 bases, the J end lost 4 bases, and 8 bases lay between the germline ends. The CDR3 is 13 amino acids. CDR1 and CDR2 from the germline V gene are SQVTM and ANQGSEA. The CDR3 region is CSVEMASTGELFF. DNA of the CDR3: TGCAGCGTTGAAATGGCCAGCACCGGGGAGCTGTTTTTT.

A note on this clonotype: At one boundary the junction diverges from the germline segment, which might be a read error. CDR3 nucleotides: TGTGCCAGCACTTTAAGCGGGGTCACCAACGAGCAGTTCTTC. Amino acid sequence: CASTLSGVTNEQFF. The chain combines TRBV12-3 or TRBV12-4 with TRBJ2-1; 7 bases are shared with TRBD2. The CDR3 consists of 14 residues.

CDR3 sequence (DNA): TGTGCCAGCAGGGGGGCTGGCCGGCTACAATATGAGCAGTTCTTC. Encoded protein: CASRGAGRLQYEQFF. The chain uses TRBV6-1 and TRBJ2-1, with D possibly matching TRBD1 (6 bases). Trimming took 6 bases from V and 8 from J, leaving 20 bases between them. The CDR3 runs to 15 residues. The V gene's germline CDR1 is MNHNS and CDR2 SASEGT.

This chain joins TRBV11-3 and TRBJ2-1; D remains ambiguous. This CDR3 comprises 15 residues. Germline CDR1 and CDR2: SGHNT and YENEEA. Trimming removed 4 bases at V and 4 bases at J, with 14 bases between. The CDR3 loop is CASSSRWVPYNEQFF. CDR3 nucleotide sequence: TGTGCCAGCAGCTCCCGATGGGTACCGTACAATGAGCAGTTCTTC. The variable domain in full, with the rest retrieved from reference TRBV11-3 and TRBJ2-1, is EAGVVQSPRYKIIEKKQPVAFWCNPISGHNTLYWYLQNLGQGPELLIRYENEEAVDDSQLPKDRFSAERLKGVDSTLKIQPAELGDSAVYLCASSSRWVPYNEQFFGPGTRLTVL.

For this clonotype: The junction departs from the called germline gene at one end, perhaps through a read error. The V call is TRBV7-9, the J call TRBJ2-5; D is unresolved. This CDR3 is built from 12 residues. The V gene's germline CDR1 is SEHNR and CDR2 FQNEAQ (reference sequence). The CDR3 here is CASSLASRTQYF. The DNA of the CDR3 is TGCGCCAGCAGCTTAGCAAGCAGGACCCAGTACTTC.

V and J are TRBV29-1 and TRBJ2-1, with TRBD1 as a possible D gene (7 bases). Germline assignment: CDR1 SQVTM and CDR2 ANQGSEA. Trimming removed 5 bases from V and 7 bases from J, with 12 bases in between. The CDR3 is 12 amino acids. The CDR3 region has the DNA TGCAGCGTTAGGCAGGGGGGAAATGAGCAGTTCTTC. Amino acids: CSVRQGGNEQFF.

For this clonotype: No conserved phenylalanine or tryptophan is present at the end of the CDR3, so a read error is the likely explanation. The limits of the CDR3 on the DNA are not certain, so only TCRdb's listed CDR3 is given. CDR3 residues: CASSNPPGILGGGPGDTQYL. The rearrangement links TRBV21-1 to TRBJ2-3; TRBD2, the table's D call, was not compared with the DNA. TRBV21-1 counts as a pseudogene. From its first to its last residue, the CDR3 has 20 amino acids.

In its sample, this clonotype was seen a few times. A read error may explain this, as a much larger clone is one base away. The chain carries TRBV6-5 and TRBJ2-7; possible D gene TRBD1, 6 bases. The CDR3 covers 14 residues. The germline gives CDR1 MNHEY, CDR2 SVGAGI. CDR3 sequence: CVSSFSGEHEEQYF. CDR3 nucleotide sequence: TGTGTCAGCAGTTTTTCAGGGGAACACGAAGAGCAGTACTTC.

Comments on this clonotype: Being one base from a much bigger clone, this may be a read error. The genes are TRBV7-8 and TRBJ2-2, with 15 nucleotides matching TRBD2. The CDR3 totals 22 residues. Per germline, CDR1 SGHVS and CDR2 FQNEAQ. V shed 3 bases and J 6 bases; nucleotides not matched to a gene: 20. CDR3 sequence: CASSFYRRTSGRAGLSAGELFF. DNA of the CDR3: TGTGCCAGCAGCTTTTATCGGAGGACTAGCGGGAGGGCCGGGCTCTCGGCCGGGGAGCTGTTTTTT.

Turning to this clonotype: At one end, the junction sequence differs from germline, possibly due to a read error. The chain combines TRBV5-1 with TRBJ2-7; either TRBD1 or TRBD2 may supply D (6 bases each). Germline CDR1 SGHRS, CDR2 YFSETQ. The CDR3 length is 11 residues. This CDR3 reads CANSLGGEQYF. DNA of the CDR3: TGCGCCAACAGCTTGGGGGGCGAGCAATACTTC.

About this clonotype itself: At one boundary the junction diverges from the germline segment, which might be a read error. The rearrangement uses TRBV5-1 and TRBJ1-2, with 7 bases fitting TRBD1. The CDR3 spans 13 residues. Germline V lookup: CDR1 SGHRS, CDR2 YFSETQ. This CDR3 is CASRSTGDYGYAF. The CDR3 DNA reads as TGCGCAAGCAGGTCAACAGGGGACTATGGCTACGCCTTC.

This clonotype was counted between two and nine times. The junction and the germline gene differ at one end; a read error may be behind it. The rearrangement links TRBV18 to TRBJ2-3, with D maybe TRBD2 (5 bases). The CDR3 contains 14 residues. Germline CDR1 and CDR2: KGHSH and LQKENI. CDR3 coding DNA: TGTGCCAGCTCCCCTGGACTCAGCACAGATATGCAGTATTTT. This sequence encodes CASSPGLSTDMQYF.

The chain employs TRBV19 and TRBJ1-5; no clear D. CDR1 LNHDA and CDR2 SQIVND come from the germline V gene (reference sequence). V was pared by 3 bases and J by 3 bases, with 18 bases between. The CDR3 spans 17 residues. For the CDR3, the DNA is TGTGCCAGTAGTATTAGAGAGTTAATCGGTGACAATCAGCCCCAGCATTTT. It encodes CASSIRELIGDNQPQHF.

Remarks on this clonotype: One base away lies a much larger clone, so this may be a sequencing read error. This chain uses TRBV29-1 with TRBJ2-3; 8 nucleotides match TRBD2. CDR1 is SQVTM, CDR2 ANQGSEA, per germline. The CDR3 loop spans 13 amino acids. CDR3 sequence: CSVARGATNTQYF. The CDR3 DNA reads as TGCAGCGTTGCGCGGGGGGCCACAAATACGCAGTATTTT.

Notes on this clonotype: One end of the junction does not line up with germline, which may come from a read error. This CDR3 reads CNVAHPTSELYNEQFF. The CDR3 bases are TGCAACGTTGCACACCCCACTAGCGAACTGTACAATGAGCAGTTCTTC. V is TRBV29-1 and J is TRBJ2-1; 7 nucleotides align to TRBD2. The CDR3 totals 16 residues. The germline gives CDR1 SQVTM, CDR2 ANQGSEA.

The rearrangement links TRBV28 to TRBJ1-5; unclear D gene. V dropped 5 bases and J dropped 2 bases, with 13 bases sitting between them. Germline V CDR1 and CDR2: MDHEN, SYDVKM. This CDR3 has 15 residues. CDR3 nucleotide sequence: TGTGCCAGCAGTCGCGGTAGGTTAGGCAATCAGCCCCAGCATTTT. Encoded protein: CASSRGRLGNQPQHF. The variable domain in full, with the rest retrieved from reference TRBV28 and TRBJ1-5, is DVKVTQSSRYLVKRTGEKVFLECVQDMDHENMFWYRQDPGLGLRLIYFSYDVKMKEKGDIPEGYSVSREKKERFSLILESASTNQTSMYLCASSRGRLGNQPQHFGDGTRLSIL.

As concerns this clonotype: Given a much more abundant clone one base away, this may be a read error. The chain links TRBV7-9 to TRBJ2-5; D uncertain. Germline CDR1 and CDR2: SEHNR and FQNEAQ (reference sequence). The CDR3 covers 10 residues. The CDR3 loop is CDSSQETQYF. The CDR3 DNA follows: TGTGACAGCAGCCAAGAGACCCAGTACTTC.